This T cell receptor beta chain was identified in a study of shared T cell receptors in the human thymus. This CDR3 is built from 13 residues. Germline V gene lookup returns CDR1 GTSNPN and CDR2 SVGIG (reference sequence). V lost 0 bases, J lost 4 bases, and 9 bases lay in between. Clones were sequenced by immunoSEQ multiplex PCR, and TCRdb holds only the in-frame ones, with some missing. The sample shows 500,000 to 850,000 clones, about 87% of them seen only once. This same sample was also taken into another study, of human thymus T cells. From that second work: Each of the donors was a healthy Finnish infant who was undergoing open corrective cardiac surgery for congenital heart defects. Resections from corrective heart surgery supplied the thymus tissue. Apparent bias marked the V and J gene usage of thymic and blood repertoires.

The TCR comes from a boy younger than two with a congenital heart defect. What was sequenced was thymocytes. The chain uses TRBV30 and TRBJ1-2; D ambiguous. CDR3: CAWSVSYGYGYTF. The DNA for the CDR3 is TGTGCCTGGAGTGTTAGCTATGGCTATGGCTACACCTTC.